Below are 26 T cell receptor beta chains sequenced from a single sample in a study of cytomegalovirus exposure and HLA in healthy donors. This PCR relied on a set of 60 Vbeta primers and 13 Jbeta primers. Profiled with immunoSEQ multiplex PCR; TCRdb holds only in-frame clones, not every one. The sample lists about 120,000 clones; 50% to 65% were seen once. The sample comprised PBMCs. Receptors were obtained from a middle-aged man in good health and CMV-seropositive.

The V gene is TRBV11-2, the J gene TRBJ2-4; tentative D call: TRBD1 (6 bases). V was trimmed by 5 bases and J by 7 bases, leaving 15 bases between them. CDR1 is SGHAT and CDR2 is FQNNGV in the germline V gene. CDR3 length: 14 amino acids. This CDR3 is CASSPTFQGNIQYF. The DNA of the CDR3 is TGTGCCAGCAGCCCAACCTTTCAGGGGAACATTCAGTACTTC.

The CDR3 is CASRGLAGGTGELFF. As DNA, the CDR3 is TGTGCCAGCAGGGGACTAGCGGGCGGGACCGGGGAGCTGTTTTTT. This chain joins TRBV6-5 and TRBJ2-2, with 12 bases matching TRBD2. The germline gives CDR1 MNHEY, CDR2 SVGAGI. CDR3 length: 15 residues. J gave up 5 bases and V 6 bases, and 4 bases lay outside the gene matches.

This chain connects TRBV6-5 to TRBJ2-5; D perhaps matches TRBD1 (6 bases). The CDR3 extends over 14 amino acids. In germline, CDR1 is MNHEY, CDR2 SVGAGI. Trimming removed 0 bases at V and 1 base at J, with 6 bases between. The CDR3 reads CASSYSTGQETQYF. CDR3 DNA sequence: TGTGCCAGCAGTTACTCGACAGGCCAAGAGACCCAGTACTTC.

The CDR3 loop is CASRNTGLGQPQHF. The CDR3 nucleotides read TGTGCCAGCAGAAATACAGGGTTAGGTCAGCCCCAGCATTTT. The chain recombines TRBV6-5 with TRBJ1-5; TRBD1 is a possible D gene (6 bases). Germline V gives CDR1 MNHEY, CDR2 SVGAGI. V was cut by 6 bases and J by 6 bases, with 15 bases left in between. The CDR3 runs 14 residues.

The chain combines TRBV18 with TRBJ2-2; tentative D call: TRBD2 (6 bases). V lost 0 bases, J lost 1 base, and 9 bases lay in between. This CDR3 spans 16 amino acids. Germline loops: CDR1 KGHSH, CDR2 LQKENI. The CDR3 is CASSPPLALNTGELFF. The CDR3 DNA is TGTGCCAGCTCACCACCTCTAGCGCTGAACACCGGGGAGCTGTTTTTT. The complete variable domain, with remaining parts taken from reference TRBV18 and TRBJ2-2, reads NAGVMQNPRHLVRRRGQEARLRCSPMKGHSHVYWYRQLPEEGLKFMVYLQKENIIDESGMPKERFSAEFPKEGPSILRIQQVVRGDSAAYFCASSPPLALNTGELFFGEGSRLTVL.

The chain has TRBV4-1 and TRBJ1-5; 9 nucleotides align to TRBD1. The germline V gene encodes CDR1 MGHRA and CDR2 YSYEKL. Trimming at V came to 1 base and at J to 3 bases, leaving 4 bases not matched to a gene. CDR3 length: 16 residues. The CDR3 DNA sequence: TGCGCCAGCAGCCAAGCGGGACAGGGACCCAATCAGCCCCAGCATTTT. Translation: CASSQAGQGPNQPQHF.

J is TRBJ1-4 and V is TRBV7-9, with 10 bases identical to TRBD1. Germline CDR1 reads SEHNR; CDR2 reads FQNEAQ (reference sequence). Losses at the gene ends were 4 bases for V and 7 bases for J; bases not matched to a gene: 12. The CDR3 loop spans 17 amino acids. The CDR3 reads CASSSGTGVARSEKLFF. As DNA, the CDR3 is TGTGCCAGCAGCTCCGGGACAGGGGTGGCTCGGAGTGAAAAACTGTTTTTT.

This sequence joins TRBV29-1 and TRBJ1-2; D is uncertain. Germline values: CDR1 SQVTM, CDR2 ANQGSEA. Trimming stripped 6 bases from V and 0 bases from J, with 8 bases between. The CDR3 is 12 amino acids. The CDR3 region is CSVANTNYGYTF. Written as DNA, the CDR3 is TGCAGCGTCGCTAATACTAACTATGGCTACACCTTC. The full variable domain, with the rest looked up from reference TRBV29-1 and TRBJ1-2, is SAVISQKPSRDICQRGTSLTIQCQVDSQVTMMFWYRQQPGQSLTLIATANQGSEATYESGFVIDKFPISRPNLTFSTLTVSNMSPEDSSIYLCSVANTNYGYTFGSGTRLTVV.

As DNA, the CDR3 is TGCGCCAGCAGCTTTTTCATGGGGGGGTCCGCAGATACGCAGTATTTT. Translated, it gives CASSFFMGGSADTQYF. The V call is TRBV5-1, the J call TRBJ2-3, with TRBD2 matching 7 bases. This CDR3 has 16 residues. Per germline, CDR1 SGHRS and CDR2 YFSETQ. V dropped 2 bases and J dropped 4; count of bases not matched to a gene: 10.

This clone came up a few times. The chain recombines TRBV7-7 with TRBJ2-1, with no clear D. This CDR3 comprises 13 residues. Germline V gene data show CDR1 as SSHAT and CDR2 as FNYEAQ (reference sequence). Trimming pared 5 bases from V and 7 bases from J, leaving 12 bases between. The CDR3 DNA reads as TGTGCCAGCAGCCACGAGGTTGATAATGAGCAGTTCTTC. Protein sequence: CASSHEVDNEQFF.

The V and J genes are TRBV15 and TRBJ2-1, with 8 bases aligning to TRBD2. Looked up from germline, CDR1 is LNHNV and CDR2 is YYDKDF (reference sequence). The CDR3 runs to 14 residues. Trimming at V came to 1 base and at J to 6 bases, leaving 2 bases not matched to a gene. The CDR3 is CATSRVGRANEQFF. The CDR3 DNA sequence: TGTGCCACCAGCAGAGTCGGGAGGGCCAATGAGCAGTTCTTC.

V and J are TRBV6-5 and TRBJ2-5; possibly TRBD2 for D (6 bases). Germline lookup yields CDR1 MNHEY and CDR2 SVGAGI. V was shortened by 0 bases and J by 7 bases, with 15 bases between the two germline ends. The CDR3 loop spans 15 amino acids. In nucleotides, the CDR3 is TGTGCCAGCAGTTACTCGATGGGGGAGGTAGGGACCCAGTACTTC. Its protein product is CASSYSMGEVGTQYF.

The rearrangement joins TRBV7-3 to TRBJ1-1; D is unclear. The CDR3 totals 14 residues. V was cut by 2 bases and J by 8 bases, with 15 bases left in between. The germline V gene has CDR1 SGHTA and CDR2 FQGTGA. The CDR3 DNA reads TGTGCCAGCAGCTTATACCGGGTAAAACCCGAAGCTTTCTTT. This encodes CASSLYRVKPEAFF.

This clone was found a few times. The rearrangement uses TRBV7-6 and TRBJ1-6, with TRBD1 as a possible D gene (5 bases). The CDR3 runs to 15 residues. The V gene's germline CDR1 is SGHVS and CDR2 FNYEAQ. Between the trimmed V and J ends, which lost 4 bases and 6 bases, there was a span of 13 bases. CDR3 in amino acids: CASSSTGVGNSPLHF. The CDR3 DNA is TGTGCCAGCAGCTCGACGGGGGTGGGTAATTCACCCCTCCACTTT.

This chain links TRBV12-5 with TRBJ2-1, with D uncertain. Trimming removed 3 bases at V and 7 bases at J, with 4 bases between. CDR3 length equals 11 residues. Germline CDR1 and CDR2: LGHNT and FRNRAP. The CDR3 sequence is CASGFMNEQFF. CDR3 DNA sequence: TGTGCTAGTGGTTTCATGAATGAGCAGTTCTTC.

J is TRBJ2-5 and V is TRBV5-4; a possible D gene is TRBD1 (6 bases). The CDR3 consists of 14 residues. In germline, CDR1 is SGHNT, CDR2 YYREEE (reference sequence). V shed 4 bases and J shed 5 bases, with 15 bases lying between them. CDR3 region: CASSVQQGRETQYF. The CDR3 coding sequence is TGTGCCAGCAGCGTGCAACAGGGACGGGAGACCCAGTACTTC.

V gene TRBV7-8 combines with J gene TRBJ2-2; D is unresolved. Per germline, CDR1 SGHVS and CDR2 FQNEAQ. Trimming shortened V by 5 bases and J by 2 bases, and 6 bases separated the two germline ends. CDR3 length equals 13 residues. CDR3 sequence (DNA): TGTGCCAGCAGCGCCACTAACACCGGGGAGCTGTTTTTT. Protein: CASSATNTGELFF.

This sequence joins TRBV18 and TRBJ1-2; 7 bases fit TRBD1. V shed 3 bases and J 5 bases; nucleotides not matched to a gene: 3. This CDR3 is 13 amino acids long. Germline V gene lookup returns CDR1 KGHSH and CDR2 LQKENI. For the CDR3, the DNA is TGTGCCAGCTCACCCCCGACAGGGTATGGCTACACCTTC. The encoded protein is CASSPPTGYGYTF.

Comments on this clone: This CDR3 is also generated by other DNA sequences in the sample. This chain links TRBV4-2 with TRBJ1-4, with TRBD1 identical over 8 bases. This CDR3 is 14 amino acids long. The ends lost 1 base at V and 5 bases at J; junction bases unmatched: 0. Germline V gene lookup returns CDR1 LGHNA and CDR2 YNFKEQ. The DNA for the CDR3 is TGTGCCAGCAGCCAAGGACAGGGGAATGAAAAACTGTTTTTT. The encoded protein is CASSQGQGNEKLFF.

In this sample, this clone turned up a few times. The V call is TRBV5-4, the J call TRBJ2-2; the match to TRBD2 covers 15 bases. The germline gives CDR1 SGHNT, CDR2 YYREEE (reference sequence). V trimming: 4 bases; J trimming: 7 bases; junction bases outside the gene matches: 11. The CDR3 loop spans 18 amino acids. DNA for the CDR3: TGTGCCAGCAGCCCGGAGAGGACTAGCGGGGGGGCCAGCGGGGAGCTGTTTTTT. Protein product: CASSPERTSGGASGELFF.

This clone has only a few counts. The rearrangement joins TRBV28 to TRBJ2-1; D gene uncertain. V gave up 4 bases and J gave up 7 bases, with 11 bases separating them. The germline V gene has CDR1 MDHEN and CDR2 SYDVKM. The CDR3 contains 13 residues. The CDR3 reads CASSSHQVNEQFF. CDR3 in DNA: TGTGCCAGCAGTTCACATCAGGTAAATGAGCAGTTCTTC. Drawing the rest from reference TRBV28 and TRBJ2-1, the complete variable domain is DVKVTQSSRYLVKRTGEKVFLECVQDMDHENMFWYRQDPGLGLRLIYFSYDVKMKEKGDIPEGYSVSREKKERFSLILESASTNQTSMYLCASSSHQVNEQFFGPGTRLTVL.

J is TRBJ1-2 and V is TRBV7-9; D not certain. The CDR3 totals 16 residues. The V end lost 3 bases, the J end lost 1 base, and 15 bases lay between the germline ends. Germline V gives CDR1 SEHNR, CDR2 FQNEAQ (reference sequence). The CDR3 sequence: CASSFVIARDNYGYTF. DNA of the CDR3: TGTGCCAGCAGCTTCGTGATTGCGCGAGATAACTATGGCTACACCTTC.

The chain links TRBV4-3 to TRBJ2-1; 7 positions match TRBD2. V was pared by 1 base and J by 1 base, with 7 bases of the junction left unmatched. Per germline, CDR1 LGHNA and CDR2 YSLEER. The CDR3 extends over 17 amino acids. Here the CDR3 DNA reads TGCGCCAGCAGCCAAGTGTTGGCGGGAGAATCCTACAATGAGCAGTTCTTC. This gives the protein CASSQVLAGESYNEQFF.

The chain is built from TRBV10-2 and TRBJ2-5, with TRBD2 matching over 8 bases. With V trimmed by 3 bases and J by 5 bases, 14 bases remained unmatched. Germline CDR1 and CDR2: WSHSY and SAAADI. The CDR3 loop spans 17 amino acids. The CDR3 sequence is CASSDGIAGTRGETQYF. The CDR3, as DNA: TGCGCCAGCAGTGATGGGATAGCGGGGACCCGCGGGGAGACCCAGTACTTC.

The chain uses TRBV4-3 and TRBJ2-5, with D possibly being TRBD2 (5 bases). V lost 2 bases and J lost 3, with 10 bases in between. This CDR3 has 14 residues. Germline lookup yields CDR1 LGHNA and CDR2 YSLEER. The chain's CDR3 is CASSQTSGEETQYF. CDR3 bases: TGCGCCAGCAGCCAAACCAGCGGAGAAGAGACCCAGTACTTC.

The chain employs TRBV19 and TRBJ1-3; TRBD2 matches 13 bases. The J call may be mistaken, given a closer DNA end match to TRBJ2-2. CDR1 and CDR2 from the germline V gene are LNHDA and SQIVND (reference sequence). CDR3 length: 15 amino acids. The DNA for the CDR3 is TGTGCCAGTATCCTCGGGACTAGCGGGGCCGGGGAGCTGTTTTTT. It translates to CASILGTSGAGELFF.